The 30 T cell receptor beta chains reported below all come from one sample, sequenced in a study of blood T cell repertoires in COVID-19. The table came from immunoSEQ multiplex PCR; TCRdb's copy has only in-frame clones and leaves some out. Among around 71,000 clones listed, approximately 86% were seen once. The sequenced material came from peripheral blood. The source of these receptors is a woman aged 60-70 years with acute or convalescent COVID-19.

This chain links TRBV19 with TRBJ2-3; D perhaps matches TRBD1 (5 bases). The V and J ends lost 5 bases and 3 bases respectively, with 9 bases between them. Per the germline V gene, CDR1 is LNHDA and CDR2 is SQIVND (reference sequence). CDR3 length: 13 amino acids. CDR3 DNA sequence: TGTGCCAGTAGTCCGCAGGGTACAGATACGCAGTATTTT. It specifies CASSPQGTDTQYF.

Only one count was recorded for this clone. This chain joins TRBV7-2 and TRBJ2-5, with D possibly TRBD1 on 5 matching bases. The CDR3 totals 15 residues. The ends were cut back, 5 bases at V and 1 base at J, with 14 bases in the middle. Germline assignment: CDR1 SGHTA and CDR2 FQGNSA. CDR3 sequence reads: CASSALGASQETQYF. CDR3 bases: TGTGCCAGCAGCGCTTTAGGGGCCTCCCAAGAGACCCAGTACTTC.

The chain couples TRBV6-2 or TRBV6-3 to TRBJ2-7; D remains ambiguous. The germline V gene encodes CDR1 MNHEY and CDR2 SVGEGT. V was trimmed by 0 bases and J by 2 bases, leaving 2 bases between them. The CDR3 is 12 amino acids. The CDR3 loop reads CASSYSTYEQYF. Here the CDR3 DNA reads TGTGCCAGCAGTTACTCCACCTACGAGCAGTACTTC.

This chain uses TRBV5-1 with TRBJ2-3; 10 bases are a match to TRBD2. The CDR3 runs 16 residues. With 7 bases clipped from V and 0 bases from J, the junction kept 8 bases outside the gene matches. Germline V gene data show CDR1 as SGHRS and CDR2 as YFSETQ. The CDR3 sequence is CASRAGGLWSTDTQYF. DNA for the CDR3: TGCGCCAGCCGAGCGGGGGGGCTGTGGAGCACAGATACGCAGTATTTT.

The rearrangement uses TRBV7-8 and TRBJ2-7; 10 positions agree with TRBD1. Germline V gene lookup returns CDR1 SGHVS and CDR2 FQNEAQ. The V and J ends lost 3 bases and 3 bases, in that order; junction bases with no gene match: 2. The CDR3 loop spans 14 amino acids. This CDR3 is CASSFDRGLYEQYF. The CDR3 bases are TGTGCCAGCAGCTTCGACAGGGGGCTCTACGAGCAGTACTTC.

In its sample, this clone was seen once. The chain couples TRBV3-1 (or the pseudogene TRBV3-2) to TRBJ2-7; D is unclear. The CDR3 runs to 10 residues. Germline V gene data show CDR1 as LGHDT and CDR2 as YNNKEL (reference sequence). Trimming cost V 4 bases and J 6 bases, with 4 bases left between them. The CDR3 region has the DNA TGTGCCAGCAGCCCCCTCGAGCAGTACTTC. The encoded protein is CASSPLEQYF.

The chain carries TRBV29-1 and TRBJ2-7; a possible D gene is TRBD1 (6 bases). Germline CDR1 reads SQVTM; CDR2 reads ANQGSEA. The length of the CDR3 is 16 residues. Trimming took 3 bases from V and 2 from J, leaving 20 bases between them. The CDR3 sequence is CSVDGIQGQRPYEQYF. The CDR3 DNA is TGCAGCGTTGACGGGATCCAGGGGCAAAGGCCCTACGAGCAGTACTTC.

A note on this clone: A junction boundary mismatches the germline segment, possibly from a read error. V usage is TRBV5-4 and J usage is TRBJ1-2; TRBD1 agrees at 7 bases. In germline, CDR1 is SGHNT, CDR2 YYREEE (reference sequence). This CDR3 spans 15 amino acids. The CDR3, as DNA: TGTGCCAGCAGATTGGGGACAGCGCCGTTCTATGGCTACACCTTC. Translated: CASRLGTAPFYGYTF.

The chain employs TRBV28 and TRBJ1-2; 10 bases agree with TRBD1. Trimming at V came to 5 bases and at J to 8 bases, leaving 11 bases not matched to a gene. Per germline, CDR1 MDHEN and CDR2 SYDVKM. The CDR3 length is 15 residues. The CDR3 region has the DNA TGTGCCAGCAGTCCCGGACAGGGGGGATATTCGGGCTACACCTTC. This codes for CASSPGQGGYSGYTF.

This clone has a handful of counts. The CDR3 nucleotides read TGTGCCAGCAGCAGCGTAGTAATGGGCTACACCTTC. Its translation is CASSSVVMGYTF. The chain employs TRBV9 and TRBJ1-2; D gene unclear. Between the trimmed V and J ends, which lost 4 bases and 8 bases, there was a span of 12 bases. The CDR3 length is 12 residues. The germline CDR1 and CDR2 sequences are SGDLS and YYNGEE.

This rearrangement joins TRBV28 to TRBJ1-5; a weak D match, TRBD1 (6 bases). In germline, CDR1 is MDHEN, CDR2 SYDVKM. Deletions cut 0 bases from V and 6 bases from J, with 15 bases between. This CDR3 contains 16 residues. CDR3 in amino acids: CASSLWLGGGGQPQHF. CDR3 bases: TGTGCCAGCAGTTTATGGCTCGGGGGAGGGGGTCAGCCCCAGCATTTT.

V gene TRBV11-2 combines with J gene TRBJ1-1; 10 positions match TRBD1. J lost 0 bases, V lost 5 bases, and 9 bases had no gene match. The CDR3 loop spans 17 amino acids. Germline-derived CDR1 and CDR2 are SGHAT and FQNNGV. This CDR3 is CASSRRTGGFMNTEAFF. In nucleotides, the CDR3 is TGTGCCAGCAGCCGAAGGACAGGGGGTTTCATGAACACTGAAGCTTTCTTT.

V is TRBV9 and J is TRBJ2-1; the match to TRBD1 covers 8 bases. The CDR3 sequence is 15 residues long. Germline lookup yields CDR1 SGDLS and CDR2 YYNGEE. V lost 3 bases to trimming and J lost 4 bases; unmatched junction nucleotides: 6. CDR3 sequence (DNA): TGTGCCAGCAGCGCACAGGGGGTGGGGTACAATGAGCAGTTCTTC. This translates into CASSAQGVGYNEQFF. Full variable domain (rest looked up from reference TRBV9 and TRBJ2-1): DSGVTQTPKHLITATGQRVTLRCSPRSGDLSVYWYQQSLDQGLQFLIQYYNGEERAKGNILERFSAQQFPDLHSELNLSSLELGDSALYFCASSAQGVGYNEQFFGPGTRLTVL.

The rearrangement links TRBV7-2 to TRBJ1-2, with TRBD1 identical over 7 bases. This CDR3 is 13 amino acids long. CDR1 is SGHTA, CDR2 FQGNSA, per germline. V shed 4 bases, J shed 6 bases, and the junction held 5 bases outside the gene matches. For the CDR3, the DNA is TGTGCCAGCAGCTACGGACAGGTTGATGGCTACACCTTC. Translation gives CASSYGQVDGYTF. The variable domain in full, with the rest retrieved from reference TRBV7-2 and TRBJ1-2, is GAGVSQSPSNKVTEKGKDVELRCDPISGHTALYWYRQSLGQGLEFLIYFQGNSAPDKSGLPSDRFSAERTGGSVSTLTIQRTQQEDSAVYLCASSYGQVDGYTFGSGTRLTVV.

V and J are TRBV28 and TRBJ1-4; D perhaps matches TRBD1 (5 bases). V was trimmed by 6 bases and J by 6 bases, leaving 5 bases between them. CDR3 length: 11 amino acids. Germline-derived CDR1 and CDR2 are MDHEN and SYDVKM. The CDR3 region has the DNA TGTGCCAGCAGAGGGGATGAAAAACTGTTTTTT. Its translation: CASRGDEKLFF. Combining the CDR3 with reference TRBV28 and TRBJ1-4 gives the whole variable domain DVKVTQSSRYLVKRTGEKVFLECVQDMDHENMFWYRQDPGLGLRLIYFSYDVKMKEKGDIPEGYSVSREKKERFSLILESASTNQTSMYLCASRGDEKLFFGSGTQLSVL.

A single count supports this clone. The CDR3 here is CASSSGGTNEKLFF. The DNA of the CDR3 is TGTGCCAGCAGCTCCGGGGGGACTAATGAAAAACTGTTTTTT. This rearrangement joins TRBV9 to TRBJ1-4; the D gene is possibly TRBD1 (5 bases). This CDR3 region has 14 residues. The V end lost 4 bases, the J end lost 2 bases, and 9 bases lay between the germline ends. Germline lookup yields CDR1 SGDLS and CDR2 YYNGEE.

The rearrangement joins TRBV3-1 (or the pseudogene TRBV3-2) to TRBJ1-5; D uncertain. Germline CDR1 LGHDT, CDR2 YNNKEL (reference sequence). This CDR3 comprises 13 residues. V lost 0 bases and J lost 4, with 4 bases in between. Here the CDR3 DNA reads TGTGCCAGCAGCCAAGACAGTAATCAGCCCCAGCATTTT. Its translation: CASSQDSNQPQHF.

J is TRBJ1-2 and V is TRBV7-2; D unclear. CDR1 SGHTA and CDR2 FQGNSA come from the germline V gene. The CDR3 sequence is 13 residues long. The V end was cut by 5 bases, the J end by 2 bases, with 9 bases between. Here the CDR3 reads CASSPQRNYGYTF. In DNA form, the CDR3 reads TGTGCCAGCAGCCCGCAGAGGAACTATGGCTACACCTTC.

The gene calls are TRBV12-5 and TRBJ2-1; 7 bases map to TRBD2. Losses at the gene ends were 0 bases for V and 5 bases for J; bases not matched to a gene: 4. The germline V gene has CDR1 LGHNT and CDR2 FRNRAP. This CDR3 contains 15 residues. As DNA, the CDR3 is TGTGCTAGTGGTTTGGTAACGGGAGGAAACAATGAGCAGTTCTTC. Translation: CASGLVTGGNNEQFF.

This sequence joins TRBV9 and TRBJ2-1, with D tentatively TRBD1 (5 bases). CDR3 size: 16 residues. V was cut by 0 bases and J by 4 bases, with 14 bases left in between. From germline, CDR1 is SGDLS and CDR2 YYNGEE. The DNA of the CDR3 is TGTGCCAGCAGCGTAGCTGAGACAGTCCGTTACAATGAGCAGTTCTTC. Protein sequence: CASSVAETVRYNEQFF.

This clone was observed once. V is TRBV5-1 and J is TRBJ1-2; TRBD1 agrees at 12 bases. Unmatched junction bases numbered 0, after V lost 0 bases and J lost 6 bases. CDR1 and CDR2 (germline): SGHRS, YFSETQ. The CDR3 is made up of 14 amino acids. CDR3 protein: CASSLGDRGHGYTF. The CDR3, as DNA: TGCGCCAGCAGCTTGGGGGACAGGGGGCATGGCTACACCTTC.

This clone has a handful of counts. V gene TRBV4-1 combines with J gene TRBJ2-1; 13 bases are a match to TRBD2. Trimming took 4 bases from V and 4 from J; bases not matched to a gene: 1. Per germline, CDR1 MGHRA and CDR2 YSYEKL. This CDR3 is 15 amino acids long. CDR3: CASSRLAGGYNEQFF. Here the CDR3 DNA reads TGCGCCAGCAGCCGACTAGCGGGAGGTTACAATGAGCAGTTCTTC.

The chain recombines TRBV19 with TRBJ2-7; TRBD1 matches at 7 bases. The CDR3 is made up of 13 amino acids. Germline trimming cut 8 bases from V and 1 base from J; bases unmatched to any gene: 5. Germline values: CDR1 LNHDA, CDR2 SQIVND (reference sequence). The CDR3 loop reads CASSDRWSYEQYF. The CDR3 nucleotides read TGTGCCAGTTCGGACAGGTGGTCCTACGAGCAGTACTTC.

The J gene is TRBJ2-3, the V gene TRBV6-5, with TRBD2 matching over 11 bases. Germline assignment: CDR1 MNHEY and CDR2 SVGAGI. The trim removed 5 bases at V and 1 base at J, leaving 2 bases unmatched. The CDR3 spans 15 residues. Written as DNA, the CDR3 is TGTGCCAGCAGTCAACTAGCGGGGGGCACAGATACGCAGTATTTT. This encodes CASSQLAGGTDTQYF.

The chain joins TRBV4-2 to TRBJ2-3, with a possible D match to TRBD2 (7 bases). Germline-derived CDR1 and CDR2 are LGHNA and YNFKEQ. This CDR3 has 16 residues. V gave up 1 base and J gave up 2 bases, with 13 bases separating them. The CDR3 spells CASSQVVGGATDTQYF. In nucleotides, the CDR3 is TGTGCCAGCAGCCAAGTGGTGGGGGGGGCCACAGATACGCAGTATTTT.

The V gene is TRBV3-1 (or the pseudogene TRBV3-2), the J gene TRBJ2-1, with a weak D call TRBD1 (6 bases). This CDR3 is built from 12 residues. From germline, CDR1 is LGHDT and CDR2 YNNKEL (reference sequence). V was trimmed by 1 base and J by 10 bases, leaving 8 bases between them. Written as DNA, the CDR3 is TGTGCCAGCAGCCAAGGGGGGCGGGAGCAGTTCTTC. It codes for CASSQGGREQFF.

The chain links TRBV9 to TRBJ2-2, with 7 bases identical to TRBD2. Germline values: CDR1 SGDLS, CDR2 YYNGEE. This CDR3 contains 15 residues. Unmatched junction bases numbered 6, after V lost 0 bases and J lost 7 bases. CDR3 DNA sequence: TGTGCCAGCAGCGTAGCTCAGGGAGGGTACGGGGAGCTGTTTTTT. Its translation: CASSVAQGGYGELFF.

V is TRBV5-1 and J is TRBJ1-4, with 7 bases lining up with TRBD1. Germline V gene sequence: CDR1 SGHRS, CDR2 YFSETQ. The V gene end was trimmed by 8 bases and the J gene end by 4 bases; junction bases not matched to a gene: 8. This CDR3 spans 14 amino acids. The CDR3 is CASSERQGNEKLFF. CDR3 nucleotides: TGCGCCAGTTCGGAGAGACAGGGTAATGAAAAACTGTTTTTT. Full variable domain (rest looked up from reference TRBV5-1 and TRBJ1-4): KAGVTQTPRYLIKTRGQQVTLSCSPISGHRSVSWYQQTPGQGLQFLFEYFSETQRNKGNFPGRFSGRQFSNSRSEMNVSTLELGDSALYLCASSERQGNEKLFFGSGTQLSVL.

The J gene is TRBJ2-4, the V gene TRBV28, with unresolved D. With 8 bases removed from V and 0 bases from J, the gap between germline ends came to 11 bases. Germline CDR1 and CDR2: MDHEN and SYDVKM. This CDR3 contains 14 residues. The CDR3 DNA follows: TGTGCCAGCTCAGGTTCCTTAGCCAAAAACATTCAGTACTTC. Translating gives CASSGSLAKNIQYF.

This chain uses TRBV28 with TRBJ2-1; weak D call: TRBD2 (6 bases). The CDR3 is 16 amino acids. Trimming pared 6 bases from V and 0 bases from J, leaving 15 bases between. The germline gives CDR1 MDHEN, CDR2 SYDVKM. The CDR3 is CASSPRGGSSYNEQFF. DNA for the CDR3: TGTGCCAGCAGCCCCCGTGGGGGGAGCTCCTACAATGAGCAGTTCTTC.